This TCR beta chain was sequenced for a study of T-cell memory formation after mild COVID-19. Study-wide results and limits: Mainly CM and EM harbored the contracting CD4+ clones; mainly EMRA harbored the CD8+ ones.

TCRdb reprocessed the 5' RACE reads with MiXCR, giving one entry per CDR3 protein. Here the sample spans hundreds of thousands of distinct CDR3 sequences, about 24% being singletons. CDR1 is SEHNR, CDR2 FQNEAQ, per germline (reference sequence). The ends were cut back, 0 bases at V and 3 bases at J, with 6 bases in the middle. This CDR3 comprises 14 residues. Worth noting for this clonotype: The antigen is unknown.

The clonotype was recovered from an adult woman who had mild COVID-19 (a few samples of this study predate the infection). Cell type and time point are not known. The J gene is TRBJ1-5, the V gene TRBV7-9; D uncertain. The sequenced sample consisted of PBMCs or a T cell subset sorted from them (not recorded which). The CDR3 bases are TGTGCCAGCAGCTTAGCACGCTACAATCAGCCCCAGCATTTT. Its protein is CASSLARYNQPQHF.